The 24 T cell receptor beta chains below were found in one sample sequenced in a study of identical twins. TCRdb passed the 5' RACE reads through MiXCR, listing each CDR3 protein once. The sample yields hundreds of thousands of distinct CDR3 sequences, over 15% seen once. This sample also appeared in a second study, on T cells expressing NK-cell markers.

Sequencing was carried out using PBMCs. The receptors originated from a woman aged 18-30 years in good health.

This clonotype was observed a handful of times. The chain joins TRBV11-2 to TRBJ2-1, with 9 bases fitting TRBD2. The CDR3 extends over 14 amino acids. Germline lookup yields CDR1 SGHAT and CDR2 FQNNGV. The J segment lost 9 bases and the V segment lost 4 bases, leaving 7 bases of the junction unmatched. CDR3 in amino acids: CASSYLAGAGEQFF. In DNA, the CDR3 is TGTGCCAGCAGCTACTTAGCGGGGGCAGGTGAGCAGTTCTTC.

This rearrangement joins TRBV20-1 to TRBJ1-2; the D is unclear. V shed 4 bases and J shed 8 bases, with 11 bases lying between them. Germline V lookup: CDR1 DFQATT, CDR2 SNEGSKA (reference sequence). The CDR3 is 11 amino acids. CDR3 residues: CSATSVRGYTF. The CDR3 DNA is TGCAGTGCTACGTCGGTGAGAGGCTACACCTTC.

The V gene is TRBV25-1, the J gene TRBJ2-5; 10 bases align to TRBD2. Germline V gene sequence: CDR1 MGHDK, CDR2 SYGVNS. V trimming: 10 bases; J trimming: 5 bases; junction bases outside the gene matches: 10. The CDR3 length is 14 residues. CDR3 in DNA: TGTGCCACCGGGACTAGCGCTCCGGGGGAGACCCAGTACTTC. It yields the protein CATGTSAPGETQYF.

This rearrangement joins TRBV27 to TRBJ2-7; D may match TRBD1 or TRBD2 (5 bases each). The V end was cut by 4 bases, the J end by 5 bases, with 6 bases between. This CDR3 is built from 11 residues. Per germline, CDR1 MNHEY and CDR2 SMNVEV (reference sequence). The CDR3 sequence: CASSWDHEQYF. As DNA, the CDR3 is TGTGCCAGCAGTTGGGACCACGAGCAGTACTTC.

CDR3 residues: CASRKDVNTEAFF. CDR3 in DNA: TGTGCCAGCAGGAAGGATGTGAACACTGAAGCTTTCTTT. V and J are TRBV2 and TRBJ1-1; D is unclear. CDR1 is SNHLY, CDR2 FYNNEI, per germline. Trimming removed 6 bases at V and 0 bases at J, with 8 bases between. This CDR3 comprises 13 residues.

The V gene is TRBV7-9, the J gene TRBJ2-3; D might be TRBD2 (6 bases). V was clipped by 2 bases and J by 6 bases, with 15 bases between them. The germline CDR1 and CDR2 sequences are SEHNR and FQNEAQ (reference sequence). The CDR3 covers 15 residues. CDR3 loop: CASSLSAGLTDTQYF. The CDR3 region has the DNA TGTGCCAGCAGCTTATCGGCGGGGCTTACCGATACGCAGTATTTT. Full variable domain (remainder filled in from reference TRBV7-9 and TRBJ2-3): DTGVSQNPRHKITKRGQNVTFRCDPISEHNRLYWYRQTLGQGPEFLTYFQNEAQLEKSRLLSDRFSAERPKGSFSTLEIQRTEQGDSAMYLCASSLSAGLTDTQYFGPGTRLTVL.

This clonotype has only one observation. The V and J genes are TRBV5-1 and TRBJ2-3; D is perhaps TRBD1 (6 bases). CDR3 size: 16 residues. The germline V and J ends were trimmed by 5 bases and 3 bases, with 19 bases remaining between them. Germline V CDR1 and CDR2: SGHRS, YFSETQ. CDR3 in amino acids: CASSSTGRPATDTQYF. DNA of the CDR3: TGCGCCAGCAGTTCTACAGGGCGCCCGGCGACAGATACGCAGTATTTT.

This clonotype was detected ten times or more. The chain recombines TRBV5-1 with TRBJ2-2; D is perhaps TRBD2 (5 bases). The CDR3 contains 16 residues. CDR1 is SGHRS, CDR2 YFSETQ, per germline. Trimming left V 0 bases short and J 4 bases short, with 13 bases between. CDR3 sequence (DNA): TGCGCCAGCAGCTTGGATGAGGGCTGGCGCACCGGGGAGCTGTTTTTT. It yields the protein CASSLDEGWRTGELFF.

This chain links TRBV20-1 with TRBJ1-1; 8 nucleotides align to TRBD1. After removal of 5 bases from V and 3 bases from J, the junction contained 2 bases not matched to a gene. Germline V gives CDR1 DFQATT, CDR2 SNEGSKA (reference sequence). The CDR3 runs 12 residues. The CDR3 loop reads CSADRGDTEAFF. The CDR3 nucleotides are TGCAGTGCTGACAGGGGAGACACTGAAGCTTTCTTT.

The chain is built from TRBV4-1 and TRBJ2-7, with D uncertain. Germline V gene data show CDR1 as MGHRA and CDR2 as YSYEKL. Trimming cost V 4 bases and J 5 bases, with 18 bases left between them. The CDR3 is 15 amino acids. The CDR3 protein is CASSPWVTPFNEQYF. CDR3 nucleotide sequence: TGCGCCAGCAGCCCGTGGGTCACCCCTTTCAACGAGCAGTACTTC.

The V call is TRBV6-2 or TRBV6-3, the J call TRBJ2-1; TRBD2 matches 7 bases. The CDR3 is 14 amino acids. The germline CDR1 and CDR2 sequences are MNHEY and SVGEGT. After removal of 6 bases from V and 7 bases from J, the junction contained 9 bases not matched to a gene. The CDR3 here is CASRALAVSNEQFF. CDR3 bases: TGTGCCAGCAGAGCCCTAGCGGTTTCGAATGAGCAGTTCTTC.

The chain links TRBV12-3 or TRBV12-4 to TRBJ2-2, with 10 bases identical to TRBD1. V dropped 10 bases and J dropped 5; count of bases not matched to a gene: 7. The CDR3 totals 14 residues. CDR3 loop: CAIRQGAWTGELFF. CDR3 DNA: TGTGCCATACGACAGGGGGCATGGACCGGGGAGCTGTTTTTT.

This clonotype was seen a handful of times. This chain joins TRBV4-2 and TRBJ1-6; D is uncertain. V was trimmed by 0 bases and J by 13 bases, leaving 10 bases between them. Germline V CDR1 and CDR2: LGHNA, YNFKEQ. The CDR3 extends over 13 amino acids. The CDR3: CASSQDRFTPLHF. CDR3 sequence (DNA): TGTGCCAGCAGCCAAGATAGGTTTACGCCCCTCCACTTT.

This clonotype was seen only a few times. The V call is TRBV29-1, the J call TRBJ1-1; TRBD1 is a possible D gene (5 bases). Germline-derived CDR1 and CDR2 are SQVTM and ANQGSEA. The CDR3 consists of 13 residues. The germline V and J ends were trimmed by 3 bases and 3 bases, with 11 bases remaining between them. Here the CDR3 DNA reads TGCAGCGTTGACGCGGGGGAAGACACTGAAGCTTTCTTT. Amino acids: CSVDAGEDTEAFF.

The chain links TRBV7-6 to TRBJ2-3, with TRBD2 matching over 14 bases. CDR1 is SGHVS and CDR2 is FNYEAQ in the germline V gene. Trimming cost V 5 bases and J 0 bases; bases outside gene matches: 7. The CDR3 has 18 residues. The CDR3 DNA reads TGTGCCAGCAGCACCGGACTAGCGGGGGGAACTAGCACAGATACGCAGTATTTT. It specifies CASSTGLAGGTSTDTQYF.

The chain couples TRBV7-9 to TRBJ2-2; D not resolved. The CDR3 spans 14 residues. CDR1 and CDR2 (germline): SEHNR, FQNEAQ (reference sequence). Trimming took off 4 bases at V and 6 bases at J, with 12 bases between the two ends. Here the CDR3 reads CASSSSGGAGELFF. Here the CDR3 DNA reads TGTGCCAGCAGCTCTAGTGGTGGCGCCGGGGAGCTGTTTTTT.

The V gene is TRBV5-6, the J gene TRBJ2-3, with D perhaps TRBD2 (6 bases). Germline CDR1 is SGHDT and CDR2 is YYEEEE. V dropped 1 base and J dropped 7 bases, with 16 bases sitting between them. The CDR3 runs 15 residues. The CDR3 sequence: CASSLYRPGVHTQYF. The CDR3 region has the DNA TGTGCCAGCAGCTTGTACAGACCGGGGGTGCATACGCAGTATTTT.

V gene TRBV19 combines with J gene TRBJ1-5; 8 bases line up with TRBD1. This CDR3 spans 13 amino acids. Trimming took 9 bases from V and 6 from J; bases not matched to a gene: 7. Per the germline V gene, CDR1 is LNHDA and CDR2 is SQIVND (reference sequence). The DNA for the CDR3 is TGTGCCAGCCGAGACAGGGGAGGTCAGCCCCAGCATTTT. Its translation is CASRDRGGQPQHF.

This clonotype has just a few counts. The chain couples TRBV12-3 or TRBV12-4 to TRBJ2-7, with D possibly being TRBD1 (6 bases). This CDR3 comprises 14 residues. Trimming took off 7 bases at V and 4 bases at J, with 17 bases between the two ends. The CDR3 bases are TGTGCCAGCACCCTAGGGGGTTCTAAATACGAGCAGTACTTC. It is translated as CASTLGGSKYEQYF.

This clonotype was seen only a few times. This chain uses TRBV20-1 with TRBJ2-2; D not resolved. Germline V CDR1 and CDR2: DFQATT, SNEGSKA (reference sequence). This CDR3 spans 13 amino acids. The V gene lost 5 bases and the J gene lost 0 bases, with 7 bases spanning the gap. CDR3 DNA: TGCAGTGCTCGGGCCGCGAACACCGGGGAGCTGTTTTTT. Translation gives CSARAANTGELFF.

This chain uses TRBV20-1 with TRBJ2-7; maybe TRBD1 (6 bases). V shed 0 bases and J shed 5 bases, with 20 bases lying between them. The germline gives CDR1 DFQATT, CDR2 SNEGSKA (reference sequence). The CDR3 contains 16 residues. CDR3 in amino acids: CSARDPSARGSNEQYF. DNA of the CDR3: TGCAGTGCTAGAGATCCTTCGGCTAGGGGGTCCAACGAGCAGTACTTC.

The chain couples TRBV6-5 to TRBJ1-1; D call uncertain. The CDR3 extends over 14 amino acids. The germline V gene encodes CDR1 MNHEY and CDR2 SVGAGI. The V end lost 2 bases, the J end lost 4 bases, and 11 bases lay between the germline ends. In DNA, the CDR3 is TGTGCCAGCAGTTACCCAAACCGGCCCACTGAAGCTTTCTTT. This gives the protein CASSYPNRPTEAFF.

This clonotype came up a few times. The J gene is TRBJ2-1, the V gene TRBV29-1; 7 nucleotides agree with TRBD2. The J segment lost 5 bases and the V segment lost 3 bases, leaving 7 bases of the junction unmatched. Germline V gene data show CDR1 as SQVTM and CDR2 as ANQGSEA. The CDR3 covers 14 residues. The chain's CDR3 is CSVEGGNKDNEQFF. DNA for the CDR3: TGCAGCGTTGAGGGGGGGAACAAGGACAATGAGCAGTTCTTC.

This clonotype was seen a handful of times. The gene calls are TRBV5-1 and TRBJ2-7, with 15 positions matching TRBD2. Trimming cost V 0 bases and J 3 bases; bases outside gene matches: 7. The CDR3 covers 18 residues. The germline gives CDR1 SGHRS, CDR2 YFSETQ. Here the CDR3 reads CASSLVPGLAGGLYEQYF. DNA for the CDR3: TGCGCCAGCAGCTTGGTACCGGGACTAGCGGGAGGACTCTACGAGCAGTACTTC.